The 13 T cell receptor beta chains presented below share a single source sample, sequenced in a study of identical twins. TCRdb reanalysed the 5' RACE reads using MiXCR and keeps one entry per CDR3 protein. Among 650,000 to 750,000 distinct CDR3 sequences listed, approximately 21% were seen once. The data were also submitted as part of a second study, on T cells expressing NK-cell markers.

Sequenced sample: PBMCs. The receptors shown here come from a woman younger than 35 in good health.

This clonotype appeared a few times. The rearrangement joins TRBV12-3 or TRBV12-4 to TRBJ1-2; TRBD1 might be the D (6 bases). There are 16 residues in the CDR3. The germline V and J ends were trimmed by 1 base and 8 bases, with 20 bases remaining between them. The DNA of the CDR3 is TGTGCCAGCAGTTTAGGAACGGTCGCGGGGGGCAAGGGCTACACCTTC. This codes for CASSLGTVAGGKGYTF.

The chain joins TRBV12-3 or TRBV12-4 to TRBJ1-2; D may be TRBD1 (6 bases). Trimming took off 3 bases at V and 3 bases at J, with 8 bases between the two ends. The CDR3 has 13 residues. CDR3 DNA: TGTGCCAGCAGTTTCGACAGGCACTATGGCTACACCTTC. It yields the protein CASSFDRHYGYTF.

The V and J genes are TRBV7-2 and TRBJ2-1, with 8 bases matching TRBD2. The junction had 12 bases not matched to a gene; V was cut back by 3 bases and J by 8 bases. This CDR3 comprises 16 residues. Germline V CDR1 and CDR2: SGHTA, FQGNSA. The CDR3 is CASSFPLGSGNDEQFF. CDR3 DNA: TGTGCCAGCAGCTTCCCCCTGGGTAGCGGGAACGATGAGCAGTTCTTC.

This clonotype showed up just a few times. CDR3 bases: TGCAGTGCCCTCCCCGGGACAGGGGCAGGGAGGGAGCTGTTTTTT. Protein sequence: CSALPGTGAGRELFF. The chain is built from TRBV20-1 and TRBJ2-2; 10 positions agree with TRBD1. Germline V gives CDR1 DFQATT, CDR2 SNEGSKA (reference sequence). CDR3 length: 15 amino acids. V lost 6 bases and J lost 9; bases outside the gene matches: 13.

The V gene is TRBV9, the J gene TRBJ2-1; D unresolved. V was pared by 0 bases and J by 0 bases, with 7 bases between. CDR3 length equals 15 residues. CDR1 is SGDLS and CDR2 is YYNGEE in the germline V gene. In DNA, the CDR3 is TGTGCCAGCAGCGTAGGGACCATCTCCTACAATGAGCAGTTCTTC. It specifies CASSVGTISYNEQFF.

The V call is TRBV5-1, the J call TRBJ2-1, with unresolved D. The CDR3 contains 16 residues. Germline assignment: CDR1 SGHRS and CDR2 YFSETQ. Trimming took off 7 bases at V and 0 bases at J, with 17 bases between the two ends. The CDR3 nucleotides read TGCGCCAGCCGTGTAGACGCATCCAGCTCCTACAATGAGCAGTTCTTC. This translates into CASRVDASSSYNEQFF.

The V gene is TRBV27, the J gene TRBJ2-2, with D possibly TRBD2 on 5 matching bases. With 5 bases removed from V and 4 bases from J, the gap between germline ends came to 8 bases. Germline V gene sequence: CDR1 MNHEY, CDR2 SMNVEV (reference sequence). CDR3 size: 13 residues. CDR3 sequence (DNA): TGTGCCAGCAGTCCCGCGGGCACCGGGGAGCTGTTTTTT. It translates to CASSPAGTGELFF.

This clonotype has only a few counts. This sequence joins TRBV2 and TRBJ2-4, with D possibly being TRBD1 (6 bases). V gave up 6 bases and J gave up 6 bases, with 18 bases separating them. Germline V lookup: CDR1 SNHLY, CDR2 FYNNEI. The CDR3 runs to 15 residues. The CDR3 is CASSLGQNLGNIQYF. The CDR3 DNA follows: TGTGCCAGCAGCCTCGGACAGAACTTAGGAAACATTCAGTACTTC.

This clonotype has more than one count but fewer than ten. The chain uses TRBV29-1 and TRBJ2-4, with TRBD1 identical over 8 bases. V dropped 6 bases and J dropped 4; count of bases not matched to a gene: 8. CDR1 is SQVTM, CDR2 ANQGSEA, per germline. The CDR3 extends over 14 amino acids. CDR3 in DNA: TGCAGCGTCAAGGGACAGGCGACAAAAAACATTCAGTACTTC. This sequence encodes CSVKGQATKNIQYF.

Many counts were recorded for this clonotype. V usage is TRBV5-5 and J usage is TRBJ2-1, with TRBD2 matching over 7 bases. Germline CDR1 and CDR2: SGHKS and YYEKEE (reference sequence). V trimming: 2 bases; J trimming: 1 base; junction bases outside the gene matches: 9. This CDR3 region has 17 residues. This chain's CDR3 is CASSFLLAGGSYNEQFF. The CDR3, as DNA: TGTGCCAGCAGCTTCCTATTAGCGGGTGGATCCTACAATGAGCAGTTCTTC. Filled out from reference TRBV5-5 and TRBJ2-1, the complete variable domain reads DAGVTQSPTHLIKTRGQQVTLRCSPISGHKSVSWYQQVLGQGPQFIFQYYEKEERGRGNFPDRFSARQFPNYSSELNVNALLLGDSALYLCASSFLLAGGSYNEQFFGPGTRLTVL.

The chain couples TRBV20-1 to TRBJ2-1; D possibly corresponds to TRBD2 (6 bases). V gave up 2 bases and J gave up 8 bases, with 19 bases separating them. The V gene's germline CDR1 is DFQATT and CDR2 SNEGSKA (reference sequence). CDR3 length equals 15 residues. The CDR3: CSARPPAGAGDEQFF. Here the CDR3 DNA reads TGCAGTGCTAGACCCCCAGCGGGCGCCGGCGATGAGCAGTTCTTC.

The table lists this clonotype with a few counts. CDR3 sequence reads: CASSFGRGIEQFF. CDR3 nucleotide sequence: TGTGCCAGCAGTTTCGGCCGAGGGATTGAGCAGTTCTTC. The V call is TRBV12-3 or TRBV12-4, the J call TRBJ2-1; maybe TRBD2 (5 bases). V was trimmed by 3 bases and J by 9 bases, leaving 12 bases between them. The CDR3 spans 13 residues.

The chain combines TRBV10-3 with TRBJ2-1; D call uncertain. Trimming took off 4 bases at V and 8 bases at J, with 6 bases between the two ends. CDR3 length: 11 residues. The V gene's germline CDR1 is ENHRY and CDR2 SYGVKD. The CDR3 nucleotides read TGTGCCATCAGTGCTATGTATGAGCAGTTCTTC. Translating it yields CAISAMYEQFF.